These 23 T cell receptor beta chains came from one sample sequenced in a study of CD8 T cells in ankylosing spondylitis. TCRdb used MiXCR to reprocess the 5' RACE reads, holding one entry per CDR3 protein. Among 100,000 to 150,000 distinct CDR3 sequences listed, about 15% were seen once. Study-wide findings and caveats: Made up of about eight highly homologous variants, a TCR beta motif appeared characteristic of ankylosing spondylitis blood.

The antigens of these receptors remain unknown. Sequencing used blood, either unsorted or a sorted T cell fraction (not recorded which). The receptors stem from a male donor with ankylosing spondylitis.

The chain joins TRBV5-1 to TRBJ1-1; D is unresolved. The length of the CDR3 is 13 residues. Germline V gene sequence: CDR1 SGHRS, CDR2 YFSETQ. The V and J ends lost 2 bases and 1 base respectively, with 6 bases between them. The CDR3 nucleotides read TGCGCCAGCAGCTTTTCAAGGAACACTGAAGCTTTCTTT. This codes for CASSFSRNTEAFF.

As DNA, the CDR3 is TGCAGTGCTAATACCGGGACAGGGGTATTCTCCTACGAGCAGTACTTC. It is translated as CSANTGTGVFSYEQYF. The rearrangement uses TRBV20-1 and TRBJ2-7, with 10 nucleotides matching TRBD1. The V gene's germline CDR1 is DFQATT and CDR2 SNEGSKA (reference sequence). The CDR3 spans 16 residues. With V trimmed by 4 bases and J by 0 bases, 9 bases remained unmatched.

This clonotype was counted many times. The chain is built from TRBV29-1 and TRBJ2-3, with 8 bases that match TRBD2. Germline values: CDR1 SQVTM, CDR2 ANQGSEA. The junction had 21 bases not matched to a gene; V was cut back by 7 bases and J by 0 bases. The CDR3 runs 19 residues. CDR3 region: CSAGGQRQSHYTSTDTQYF. CDR3 DNA sequence: TGCAGCGCGGGGGGGCAACGACAATCCCATTACACTAGCACAGATACGCAGTATTTT.

This clonotype was counted ten times or more. This chain uses TRBV6-1 with TRBJ1-1, with D possibly TRBD1 on 6 matching bases. Per germline, CDR1 MNHNS and CDR2 SASEGT. The CDR3 is 14 amino acids. V was pared by 6 bases and J by 2 bases, with 13 bases between. In nucleotides, the CDR3 is TGTGCCAGCAGAACCATGGGGGGCAACACTGAAGCTTTCTTT. Translation gives CASRTMGGNTEAFF.

This clonotype showed up just a few times. The chain combines TRBV9 with TRBJ2-3, with unresolved D. V lost 0 bases and J lost 2, with 13 bases in between. The CDR3 is made up of 16 amino acids. Germline V CDR1 and CDR2: SGDLS, YYNGEE. The CDR3 spells CASSVDLHLNTDTQYF. DNA of the CDR3: TGTGCCAGCAGCGTAGATTTACATCTCAACACAGATACGCAGTATTTT.

This clonotype was recorded a few times. The chain joins TRBV2 to TRBJ2-1; possibly TRBD1 for D (6 bases). V was shortened by 8 bases and J by 1 base, with 15 bases between the two germline ends. CDR1 and CDR2 (germline): SNHLY, FYNNEI. The CDR3 is 15 amino acids. DNA of the CDR3: TGTGCCAGCTACTATACAGGACAGTCCTACAATGAGCAGTTCTTC. Its protein product is CASYYTGQSYNEQFF. Full variable domain (outside the CDR3, taken from reference TRBV2 and TRBJ2-1): EPEVTQTPSHQVTQMGQEVILRCVPISNHLYFYWYRQILGQKVEFLVSFYNNEISEKSEIFDDQFSVERPDGSNFTLKIRSTKLEDSAMYFCASYYTGQSYNEQFFGPGTRLTVL.

This clonotype was picked up a small number of times. This chain connects TRBV7-9 to TRBJ1-2; D not certain. Germline V gives CDR1 SEHNR, CDR2 FQNEAQ (reference sequence). Trimming removed 4 bases from V and 8 bases from J, with 20 bases in between. The CDR3 runs 15 residues. The chain's CDR3 is CASSSLFRGIRGYTF. CDR3 coding DNA: TGTGCCAGCAGCTCCCTCTTTCGAGGAATTAGGGGCTACACCTTC.

In this sample, this clonotype turned up a few times. The CDR3 DNA sequence: TGCGCCAGCAGCCAAGATCAGTTGGGCTTTTTCGAGACCCAGTACTTC. It is translated as CASSQDQLGFFETQYF. The rearrangement links TRBV4-1 to TRBJ2-5; no reliable D call. The V gene's germline CDR1 is MGHRA and CDR2 YSYEKL. V lost 0 bases and J lost 5, with 16 bases in between. This CDR3 comprises 16 residues.

The chain joins TRBV3-1 to TRBJ1-5; TRBD1 aligns across 7 bases. Germline-derived CDR1 and CDR2 are LGHDT and YNNKEL (reference sequence). Trimming cost V 4 bases and J 0 bases; bases outside gene matches: 3. The CDR3 is 15 residues long. CDR3 region: CASSPTGDSNQPQHF. CDR3 in DNA: TGTGCCAGCAGCCCCACAGGGGATAGCAATCAGCCCCAGCATTTT.

The rearrangement links TRBV3-1 to TRBJ2-2; D is perhaps TRBD2 (6 bases). This CDR3 has 18 residues. V gave up 0 bases and J gave up 6 bases, with 20 bases separating them. Germline V lookup: CDR1 LGHDT, CDR2 YNNKEL (reference sequence). CDR3 bases: TGTGCCAGCAGCCAAGATCCTAGCCTCAAGGGGACTGCCGGGGAGCTGTTTTTT. The encoded protein is CASSQDPSLKGTAGELFF. The full variable domain, with the rest looked up from reference TRBV3-1 and TRBJ2-2, is DTAVSQTPKYLVTQMGNDKSIKCEQNLGHDTMYWYKQDSKKFLKIMFSYNNKELIINETVPNRFSPKSPDKAHLNLHINSLELGDSAVYFCASSQDPSLKGTAGELFFGEGSRLTVL.

This sequence joins TRBV29-1 and TRBJ1-2; 8 positions match TRBD1. This CDR3 has 10 residues. J was trimmed by 13 bases and V by 3 bases; bases with no gene match: 4. CDR1 SQVTM and CDR2 ANQGSEA come from the germline V gene. CDR3 in DNA: TGCAGCGTTGATGACAGGGGAGCCACCTTC. Its translation: CSVDDRGATF.

The chain uses TRBV6-1 and TRBJ2-3; 11 nucleotides agree with TRBD2. Looked up from germline, CDR1 is MNHNS and CDR2 is SASEGT. The length of the CDR3 is 16 residues. With V trimmed by 0 bases and J by 9 bases, 8 bases remained unmatched. This CDR3 reads CASSEATGTSGPTQYF. CDR3 sequence (DNA): TGTGCCAGCAGTGAAGCGACCGGGACTAGCGGTCCGACGCAGTATTTT.

This chain links TRBV20-1 with TRBJ2-7, with D unclear. V was clipped by 0 bases and J by 3 bases, with 9 bases between them. CDR3 length: 13 residues. Germline CDR1 and CDR2: DFQATT and SNEGSKA (reference sequence). The CDR3 nucleotides are TGCAGTGCTAGAGATCCGGCCTTCTACGAGCAGTACTTC. It yields the protein CSARDPAFYEQYF.

CDR3: CASSFGGDSYEQYF. The CDR3 DNA reads TGTGCCAGCAGTTTTGGGGGAGACTCCTACGAGCAGTACTTC. The J gene is TRBJ2-7, the V gene TRBV6-2 or TRBV6-3; the D call may be TRBD1 or TRBD2 (5 bases each). The V gene's germline CDR1 is MNHEY and CDR2 SVGEGT. Trimming pared 4 bases from V and 0 bases from J, leaving 10 bases between. CDR3 size: 14 residues.

This clonotype has only a few counts. The gene calls are TRBV19 and TRBJ2-1; TRBD2 is a possible D gene (5 bases). The ends were cut back, 11 bases at V and 0 bases at J, with 11 bases in the middle. Germline CDR1 LNHDA, CDR2 SQIVND (reference sequence). CDR3 length equals 13 residues. CDR3 nucleotide sequence: TGTGCCGCCCGGGGAGTCTCCTACAATGAGCAGTTCTTC. It is translated as CAARGVSYNEQFF.

This clonotype was counted only a few times. The chain links TRBV27 to TRBJ2-3, with D unresolved. Trimming pared 5 bases from V and 0 bases from J, leaving 12 bases between. Germline CDR1 MNHEY, CDR2 SMNVEV (reference sequence). The CDR3 extends over 15 amino acids. Here the CDR3 reads CASSLRQPSTDTQYF. In nucleotides, the CDR3 is TGTGCCAGCAGTCTGAGGCAACCTAGCACAGATACGCAGTATTTT.

This clonotype was seen ten or more times. V gene TRBV4-1 combines with J gene TRBJ2-7, with a weak D call TRBD2 (6 bases). The CDR3 contains 16 residues. The germline V gene encodes CDR1 MGHRA and CDR2 YSYEKL. Deletions cut 2 bases from V and 2 bases from J, with 16 bases between. The CDR3 loop is CASSQNTGEYTYEQYF. The DNA of the CDR3 is TGCGCCAGCAGCCAAAACACGGGGGAATACACCTACGAGCAGTACTTC.

The V gene is TRBV7-3, the J gene TRBJ2-1; the D is unclear. V gave up 2 bases and J gave up 6 bases, with 8 bases separating them. This CDR3 is 13 amino acids long. The germline CDR1 and CDR2 sequences are SGHTA and FQGTGA. The chain's CDR3 is CASSLYTANEQFF. For the CDR3, the DNA is TGTGCCAGCAGCTTATACACCGCCAATGAGCAGTTCTTC.

The table lists this clonotype with a few counts. The CDR3 loop is CSVGTGGFDTQYF. The CDR3 DNA reads TGCAGCGTGGGGACAGGGGGATTTGATACGCAGTATTTT. The genes are TRBV29-1 and TRBJ2-3, with TRBD1 matching 11 bases. The CDR3 loop spans 13 amino acids. In germline, CDR1 is SQVTM, CDR2 ANQGSEA. The V segment lost 6 bases and the J segment 6 bases; nucleotides outside the gene matches: 5.

This clonotype was detected only a few times. This chain links TRBV27 with TRBJ2-5, with TRBD2 matching over 15 bases. CDR3 length: 19 residues. V shed 7 bases, J shed 4 bases, and the junction held 16 bases outside the gene matches. Looked up from germline, CDR1 is MNHEY and CDR2 is SMNVEV (reference sequence). DNA for the CDR3: TGTGCCAGCACTGAAAAACCGGGACTAGCGGGAGGAAGGCGAGAGACCCAGTACTTC. This encodes CASTEKPGLAGGRRETQYF.

This rearrangement joins TRBV20-1 to TRBJ2-1; perhaps TRBD2 as D (9 bases). The V and J ends lost 3 bases and 4 bases respectively, with 22 bases between them. Germline CDR1 and CDR2: DFQATT and SNEGSKA (reference sequence). This CDR3 contains 17 residues. The CDR3 DNA sequence: TGCAGTGCTAGGGCCGGGCTAGCGGGACAGGATTACAATGAGCAGTTCTTC. Its translation: CSARAGLAGQDYNEQFF.

The table lists this clonotype with a few counts. The CDR3 DNA reads TGTGCCAGCAGCGCCGGGACGCTCTCCTACGAGCAGTACTTC. It translates to CASSAGTLSYEQYF. The genes are TRBV13 and TRBJ2-7, with D perhaps TRBD1 or TRBD2 (5 bases each). Trimming pared 5 bases from V and 0 bases from J, leaving 11 bases between. The germline V gene encodes CDR1 PRHDT and CDR2 FYEKMQ (reference sequence). The CDR3 has 14 residues.

The table lists this clonotype with a few counts. CDR3 region: CASSQGVGEYEQYF. The CDR3 DNA reads as TGCGCCAGCAGCCAAGGTGTAGGGGAATACGAGCAGTACTTC. The J gene is TRBJ2-7, the V gene TRBV4-3; weak D call: TRBD1 (5 bases). The germline V and J ends were trimmed by 1 base and 4 bases, with 11 bases remaining between them. Looked up from germline, CDR1 is LGHNA and CDR2 is YSLEER. This CDR3 region has 14 residues.